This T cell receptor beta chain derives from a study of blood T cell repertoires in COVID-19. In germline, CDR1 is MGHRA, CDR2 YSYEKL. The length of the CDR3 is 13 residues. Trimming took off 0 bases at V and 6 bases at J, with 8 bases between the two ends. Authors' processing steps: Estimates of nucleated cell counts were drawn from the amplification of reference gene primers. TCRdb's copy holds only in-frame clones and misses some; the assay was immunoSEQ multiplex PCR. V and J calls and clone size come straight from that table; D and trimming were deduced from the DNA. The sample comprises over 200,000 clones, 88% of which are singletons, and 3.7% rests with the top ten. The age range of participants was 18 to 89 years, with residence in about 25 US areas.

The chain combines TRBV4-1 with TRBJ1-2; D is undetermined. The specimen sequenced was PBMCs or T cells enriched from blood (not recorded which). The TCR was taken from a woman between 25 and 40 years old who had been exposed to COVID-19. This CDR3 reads CASSQDAGDGYTF. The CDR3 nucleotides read TGCGCCAGCAGCCAAGATGCCGGGGATGGCTACACCTTC.